The source of this TCR beta chain is a study of T cells after yellow fever vaccination. This clonotype has only a few counts. What it binds is unknown. Study-level points and caveats: The secondary response was weaker but peaked faster, day 5 versus 15. The booster response re-showed most primary clones: 96% CD4, around 90% CD8. Contamination by abundant bulk-population clonotypes could be present in FACS-sorted repertoires.

As TCR cDNA was made by 5'RACE template switching, a universal primer site and UMIs were added. TCRdb processed the 5' RACE reads anew with MiXCR; each CDR3 protein has one entry. The profile shows 170,000 or so distinct CDR3 sequences, 6.2% of them singletons. The material sequenced was CD4+ T cells sorted from PBMCs, taken on the day of the first yellow fever vaccination. This TCR was recovered from a man between 18 and 29 years old who received the YFV17D yellow fever vaccine.

The CDR3 reads CASNGGARTGELFF. CDR3 in DNA: TGTGCCAGTAATGGGGGGGCGCGCACCGGGGAGCTGTTTTTT. This sequence joins TRBV19 and TRBJ2-2, with a weak D call TRBD2 (7 bases). Per germline, CDR1 LNHDA and CDR2 SQIVND (reference sequence). This CDR3 has 14 amino acids. Trimming removed 7 bases at V and 4 bases at J, with 13 bases between. The variable domain in full, completed from reference TRBV19 and TRBJ2-2, reads DGGITQSPKYLFRKEGQNVTLSCEQNLNHDAMYWYRQDPGQGLRLIYYSQIVNDFQKGDIAEGYSVSREKKESFPLTVTSAQKNPTAFYLCASNGGARTGELFFGEGSRLTVL.